This T cell receptor beta chain was captured by sequencing in a study of CD8+CD57+ T cells in acquired aplastic anemia. Study-wide findings and caveats: The number of CD8+ CDR3 sequences shared by patients and controls was twenty-nine.

In germline, CDR1 is ENHRY, CDR2 SYGVKD. Trimming left V 0 bases short and J 7 bases short, with 7 bases between. This CDR3 is built from 13 residues. Before being chosen for sequencing, patients had shown CD8+CD57+ cell expansion by flow cytometry. Blood was sampled before the patients had received any therapy. As to this clonotype: Its antigen is currently unknown.

CDR3 and TCR beta VDJ profiling relied on genomic DNA as the template. TCRdb reanalysed the reads using MiXCR and keeps one entry per CDR3 protein. Of approximately 180,000 distinct CDR3 sequences in the sample, 48% were seen once. The TCR originated in a human donor with aplastic anemia. The sample consisted of sorted CD4+, CD8+, or CD8+CD57+ T cells (not recorded which) from PBMCs. The rearrangement joins TRBV10-3 to TRBJ1-5, with no clear D. This chain's CDR3 is CAISESADQPQHF. The CDR3 nucleotides read TGTGCCATCAGTGAGTCTGCCGACCAGCCCCAGCATTTT.